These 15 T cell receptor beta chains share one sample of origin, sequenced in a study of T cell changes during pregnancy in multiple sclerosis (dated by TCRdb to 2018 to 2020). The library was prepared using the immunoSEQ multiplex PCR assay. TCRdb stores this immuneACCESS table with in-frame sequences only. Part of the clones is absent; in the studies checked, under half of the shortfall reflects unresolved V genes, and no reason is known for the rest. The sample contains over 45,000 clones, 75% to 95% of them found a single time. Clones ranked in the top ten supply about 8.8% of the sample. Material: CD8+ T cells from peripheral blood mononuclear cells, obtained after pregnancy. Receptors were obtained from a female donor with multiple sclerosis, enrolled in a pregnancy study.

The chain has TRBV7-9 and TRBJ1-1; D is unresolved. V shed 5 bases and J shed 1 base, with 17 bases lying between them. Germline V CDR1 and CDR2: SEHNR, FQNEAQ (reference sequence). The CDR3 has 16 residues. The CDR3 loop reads CASSPLLTVTNTEAFF. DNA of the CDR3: TGTGCCAGCAGCCCCCTCCTAACAGTAACGAACACTGAAGCTTTCTTT.

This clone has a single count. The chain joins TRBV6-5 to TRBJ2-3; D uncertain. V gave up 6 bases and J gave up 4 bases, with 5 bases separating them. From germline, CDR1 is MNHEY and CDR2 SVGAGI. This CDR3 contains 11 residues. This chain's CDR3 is CASSRSDTQYF. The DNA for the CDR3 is TGTGCCAGCAGCCGTTCAGATACGCAGTATTTT.

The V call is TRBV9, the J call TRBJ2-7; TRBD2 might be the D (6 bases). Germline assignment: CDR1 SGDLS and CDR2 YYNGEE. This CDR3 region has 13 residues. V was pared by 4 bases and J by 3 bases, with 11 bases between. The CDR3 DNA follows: TGTGCCAGCAGCTCCGGGGGTTACTACGAGCAGTACTTC. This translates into CASSSGGYYEQYF.

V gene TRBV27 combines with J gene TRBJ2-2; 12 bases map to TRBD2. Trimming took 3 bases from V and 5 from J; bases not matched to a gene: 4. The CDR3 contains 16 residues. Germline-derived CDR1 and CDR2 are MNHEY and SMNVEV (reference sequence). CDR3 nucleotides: TGTGCCAGCAGTTTCCTCGGACTAGCGGGAACCGGGGAGCTGTTTTTT. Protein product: CASSFLGLAGTGELFF.

The CDR3 bases are TGTGCCAGCAGCCAAGAGGAAGGGGATCAGCCCCAGCATTTT. This gives the protein CASSQEEGDQPQHF. V and J are TRBV4-2 and TRBJ1-5, with D possibly TRBD1 on 5 matching bases. The V end lost 0 bases, the J end lost 5 bases, and 8 bases lay between the germline ends. CDR3 length equals 14 residues. Germline V gene lookup returns CDR1 LGHNA and CDR2 YNFKEQ.

The CDR3 reads CASSPTGTGVGYTF. The CDR3 coding sequence is TGTGCCAGCAGCCCTACCGGGACAGGGGTTGGCTACACCTTC. The V and J genes are TRBV7-2 and TRBJ1-2; TRBD1 matches at 10 bases. The CDR3 loop spans 14 amino acids. From germline, CDR1 is SGHTA and CDR2 FQGNSA. The V gene end was trimmed by 5 bases and the J gene end by 7 bases; junction bases not matched to a gene: 7.

DNA for the CDR3: TGTGCCAGCAGCTTTTCCGGGACTAGCGGAGACGAGCAGTACTTC. Translation: CASSFSGTSGDEQYF. The genes are TRBV7-2 and TRBJ2-7; TRBD2 matches 11 bases. Germline lookup yields CDR1 SGHTA and CDR2 FQGNSA. Trimming at V came to 3 bases and at J to 5 bases, leaving 6 bases not matched to a gene. The CDR3 covers 15 residues.

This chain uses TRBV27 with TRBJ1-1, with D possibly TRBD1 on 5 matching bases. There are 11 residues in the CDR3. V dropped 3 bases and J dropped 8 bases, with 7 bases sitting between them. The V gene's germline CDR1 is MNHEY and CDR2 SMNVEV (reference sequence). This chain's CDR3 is CASSFSGEAFF. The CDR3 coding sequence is TGTGCCAGCAGTTTTTCAGGGGAAGCTTTCTTT.

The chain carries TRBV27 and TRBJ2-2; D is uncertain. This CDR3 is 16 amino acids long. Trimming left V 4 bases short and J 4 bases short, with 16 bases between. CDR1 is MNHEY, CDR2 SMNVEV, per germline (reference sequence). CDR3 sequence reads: CASSSVSTRGTGELFF. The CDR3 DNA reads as TGTGCCAGCAGTTCCGTCAGCACCCGAGGCACCGGGGAGCTGTTTTTT.

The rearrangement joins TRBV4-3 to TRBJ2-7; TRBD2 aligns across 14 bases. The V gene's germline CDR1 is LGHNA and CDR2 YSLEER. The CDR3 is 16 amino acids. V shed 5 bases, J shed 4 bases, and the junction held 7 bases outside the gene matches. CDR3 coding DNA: TGCGCCAGCAGCTCCGGACTAGCGGGGGGAGGTTACGAGCAGTACTTC. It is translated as CASSSGLAGGGYEQYF.

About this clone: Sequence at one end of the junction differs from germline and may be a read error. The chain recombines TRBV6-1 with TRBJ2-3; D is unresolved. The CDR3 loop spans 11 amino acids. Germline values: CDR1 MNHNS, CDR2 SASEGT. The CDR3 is CASSDEPSPKF. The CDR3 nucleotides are TGTGCCAGCAGTGATGAACCGAGCCCTAAGTTT.

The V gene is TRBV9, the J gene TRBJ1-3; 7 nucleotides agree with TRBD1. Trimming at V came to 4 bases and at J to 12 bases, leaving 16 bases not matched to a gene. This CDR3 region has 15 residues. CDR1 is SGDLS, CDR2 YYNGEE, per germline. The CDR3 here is CASSPRQGSIGDIYF. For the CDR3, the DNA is TGTGCCAGCAGCCCGAGACAGGGATCGATCGGGGACATATATTTT.

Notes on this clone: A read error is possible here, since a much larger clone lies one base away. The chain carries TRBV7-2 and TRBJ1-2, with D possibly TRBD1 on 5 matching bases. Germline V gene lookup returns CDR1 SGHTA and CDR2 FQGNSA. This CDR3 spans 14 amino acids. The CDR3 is CVSSSLYGGNGYTF. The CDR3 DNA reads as TGTGTCAGCAGCTCCCTTTACGGGGGGAATGGCTACACCTTC.

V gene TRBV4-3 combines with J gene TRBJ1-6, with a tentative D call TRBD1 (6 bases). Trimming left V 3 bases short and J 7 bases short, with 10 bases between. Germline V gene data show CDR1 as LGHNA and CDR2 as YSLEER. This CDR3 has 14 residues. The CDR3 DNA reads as TGCGCCAGCAGCCACGGACAGCTCAATTCACCCCTCCACTTT. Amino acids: CASSHGQLNSPLHF.

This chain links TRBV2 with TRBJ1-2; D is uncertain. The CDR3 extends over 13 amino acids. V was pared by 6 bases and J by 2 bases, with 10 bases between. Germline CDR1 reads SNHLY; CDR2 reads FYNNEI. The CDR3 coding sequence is TGTGCCAGCAGCCCGCCGGGAAACTATGGCTACACCTTC. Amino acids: CASSPPGNYGYTF.